Listed below are T cell receptor beta chains from one sample, sequenced in a study of T-cell reconstitution after alpha-beta-depleted transplantation in children. TCRdb reprocessed the PCR reads via MiXCR and lists one record per CDR3 protein. The sample has around 410,000 distinct CDR3 sequences, about 11% seen once. The sample here was PBMCs from the stem cell graft donor, taken from the stem cell graft. These receptors all come from a human donor who donated a stem cell graft to a child with acute myeloid leukemia. The CDR3 runs from the conserved cysteine through the conserved F or W. Fields, in order: J gene, V gene, D gene, clone size, CDR3 DNA, CDR3 protein. D genes are given only for firm matches. Some rows have no size entry. The others give once, few or many, or a class for an expanded clone.

TRBJ2-5	TRBV12-3/TRBV12-4	NA	few	TGTGCCAGCAGTCCTCGGACTAGGGGGGATCCAGAGACCCAGTACTTC	CASSPRTRGDPETQYF
TRBJ2-7	TRBV20-1	TRBD1	few	TGCAGTGCCCGGGGACAGAGAAACTCCTACGAGCAGTACTTC	CSARGQRNSYEQYF
TRBJ2-4	TRBV20-1	NA	few	TGCAGTGCTAGTCTGGGCTGGGGGTCCGGAAACATTCAGTACTTC	CSASLGWGSGNIQYF
TRBJ1-2	TRBV30	TRBD1	few	TGTGCCTGGAACAAACAGGGGGCCTATGGCTACACCTTC	CAWNKQGAYGYTF
TRBJ1-2	TRBV29-1	TRBD1	NA	TGCAGCGTTAGCGGGACAGGGTTTGGGGGTGGCTACACCTTC	CSVSGTGFGGGYTF
TRBJ2-7	TRBV20-1	TRBD2	few	TGCAGTGCTAGAGAAGCGGGAGGAGTGTACGAGCAGTACTTC	CSAREAGGVYEQYF
TRBJ2-7	TRBV29-1	TRBD1	few	TGCAGCGTGACATGGACAGGGAACGAGCAGTACTTC	CSVTWTGNEQYF
TRBJ2-1	TRBV20-1	NA	few	TGCAGTGCTCCCCTACAGGGAAATGAGCAGTTCTTC	CSAPLQGNEQFF
TRBJ1-1	TRBV5-3	NA	NA	TGTGCCAGAAGCTTGTGTGGGGGGCAGACTGAAGCTTTCTTT	CARSLCGGQTEAFF
TRBJ2-7	TRBV12-3/TRBV12-4	TRBD2	few	TGTGCCAGCAGTTTAGGCGGGACTAGCGGGAGCGAGCAGTACTTC	CASSLGGTSGSEQYF
TRBJ2-7	TRBV10-3	NA	few	TGTGCCATCCAGGGCTATGACGAGCAGTACTTC	CAIQGYDEQYF
TRBJ1-5	TRBV6-5	TRBD1	few	TGTGCCAGCAGTCAGGGGGCGGTTAGCAATCAGCCCCAGCATTTT	CASSQGAVSNQPQHF
TRBJ2-1	TRBV20-1	NA	NA	TGCAGTGCTAGGGGCCAGGGGGGATACAATGAGCAGTTCTTC	CSARGQGGYNEQFF
TRBJ1-1	TRBV20-1	NA	few	TGCAGTGCTAGAGATGCCGGGGCTAAAGCTTTCTTT	CSARDAGAKAFF
TRBJ1-1	TRBV20-1	TRBD1	few	TGCAGTGCCTCGACAGGGGTTACCGAAGCTTTCTTT	CSASTGVTEAFF
TRBJ1-2	TRBV6-1	TRBD1	few	TGTGCCAGCAGGCCGGGACAGGGGGCGCGGGGCTACACCTTC	CASRPGQGARGYTF
TRBJ2-7	TRBV7-8	NA	NA	TGTGCCAGTCATGAGTTGGGGCAATACGAGCAGTACTTC	CASHELGQYEQYF
TRBJ2-1	TRBV5-1	NA	few	TGCGCCAGCAGCTTTTTACAACCCAATGAGCAGTTCTTC	CASSFLQPNEQFF
TRBJ2-7	TRBV5-5	NA	few	TGTGCCAGCAGCTTGCGGTCAGGGGTTACCTACGAGCAGTACTTC	CASSLRSGVTYEQYF
TRBJ1-1	TRBV2	TRBD1	NA	TGTGCCAGCAGACAGACAGGGTTGGACTCTGAAGCTTTCTTT	CASRQTGLDSEAFF
TRBJ2-7	TRBV11-2	TRBD2	NA	TGTGCCAGCAGCAAATCCGGGACTAGCGGGAATTACGAGCAGTACTTC	CASSKSGTSGNYEQYF
TRBJ2-3	TRBV6-1	TRBD2	NA	TGTGCCAGCAGTGAAGGGACTAGCGGGAGGGGGTTGGTGCAGTATTTT	CASSEGTSGRGLVQYF
TRBJ1-2	TRBV20-1	NA	NA	TGCAGTGCTAGTAGTGACCACTATGGCTACACCTTC	CSASSDHYGYTF
TRBJ1-2	TRBV7-2	NA	many	TGTGCCAGCAGCTTGCAGGGTGATGGCTACACCTTC	CASSLQGDGYTF
TRBJ1-2	TRBV29-1	NA	NA	TGCAGCGTTGATGACAGAAACTATGGCTACACCTTC	CSVDDRNYGYTF
TRBJ1-2	TRBV5-8	TRBD1	NA	TGTGCCAGCAGCTTGTTTAAGACAGGGGTTGGCTACACCTTC	CASSLFKTGVGYTF
TRBJ2-3	TRBV5-1	NA	NA	TGCGCCAGCAGCCTTCGCGAAGGGGCTGGCACAGATACGCAGTATTTT	CASSLREGAGTDTQYF
TRBJ2-7	TRBV5-1	NA	NA	TGCGCCAGCAGCGCCCCTGCCGGGAGCTCCTACGAGCAGTACTTC	CASSAPAGSSYEQYF
TRBJ2-2	TRBV10-3	NA	few	TGTGCCGCCCGGGGAACAGCGAACACCGGGGAGCTGTTTTTT	CAARGTANTGELFF
TRBJ1-4	TRBV20-1	TRBD1	few	TGCAGTGCTAGAGATTCTCGGACAGGGGATGAAAAACTGTTTTTT	CSARDSRTGDEKLFF
TRBJ1-3	TRBV9	NA	few	TGTGCCAGCAGCGTGTCGGGGGCAAACTCTGGAAACACCATATATTTT	CASSVSGANSGNTIYF
TRBJ2-3	TRBV3-1	TRBD2	NA	TGTGCCTCCTCCCCACGGGCTGTAGCGGGAGCGGGAGATACGCAGTATTTT	CASSPRAVAGAGDTQYF
TRBJ2-3	TRBV7-2	NA	few	TGTGCCAGCAGCTTCAGTCATCCCACAGATACGCAGTATTTT	CASSFSHPTDTQYF
TRBJ2-5	TRBV7-2	NA	many	TGTGCCAGCAGCACTAGACAGGAGAAAGGGTCCCAGTACTTC	CASSTRQEKGSQYF
TRBJ2-5	TRBV15	TRBD1	few	TGTGCCACCAGCATTACAGGGGACAGGGAAGAGACCCAGTACTTC	CATSITGDREETQYF
TRBJ2-1	TRBV5-5	NA	few	TGTGCCAGCAGCTTGGGCTTTCATGAGCAGTTCTTC	CASSLGFHEQFF
TRBJ2-3	TRBV4-2	NA	many	TGTGCCAGCAGCCAAGCCGGGGTAGATACGCAGTATTTT	CASSQAGVDTQYF
TRBJ2-7	TRBV15	TRBD1	few	TGTGCCACCAGCTCAAACATGGACAGGGGAGGCGAGCAGTACTTC	CATSSNMDRGGEQYF
TRBJ2-3	TRBV20-1	TRBD1	many	TGCAGTGTCCCCAGCAGGGGACAGGGAGATACGCAGTATTTT	CSVPSRGQGDTQYF
TRBJ1-2	TRBV29-1	NA	many	TGCAGCGTTGAGAGTACAGGGAACTATGGCTACACCTTC	CSVESTGNYGYTF
TRBJ2-3	TRBV28	TRBD1	NA	TGTGCCAGCAGTTTGACAGGGAACACAGATACGCAGTATTTT	CASSLTGNTDTQYF
TRBJ2-3	TRBV10-3	TRBD1	NA	TGTGCCACCTCCCTGCAGGGGGCCACAGATACGCAGTATTTT	CATSLQGATDTQYF
TRBJ2-5	TRBV12-5	NA	few	TGTGCTAGTGGTTTGTCAGGGAGGGAGACCCAGTACTTC	CASGLSGRETQYF
TRBJ2-1	TRBV21-1	NA	NA	TGTGCCATCGGGACAGGGGGCAATGAGCAGTTCTTC	CAIGTGGNEQFF
TRBJ1-4	TRBV2	TRBD1	NA	TGTGCCAGCAGTCGGGGACAGGTTAATGAAAAACTGTTTTTT	CASSRGQVNEKLFF
TRBJ2-7	TRBV10-3	NA	NA	TGTGCCATCAGTGAGGCAGGTTCCTACGAGCAGTACTTC	CAISEAGSYEQYF
TRBJ1-1	TRBV29-1	TRBD1	NA	TGCAGCGTCAGCAAACAGGGGAGGGGGACTGAAGCTTTCTTT	CSVSKQGRGTEAFF
TRBJ2-1	TRBV9	TRBD2	NA	TGTGCCAGCAGCGTAGGGCGGGAGGGCCCCTCCGGTGAGCAGTTCTTC	CASSVGREGPSGEQFF
TRBJ2-5	TRBV6-5	TRBD1	few	TGTGCCAGCAGTTACCCGGGACAGGGAAGAGAGACCCAGTACTTC	CASSYPGQGRETQYF
TRBJ1-1	TRBV5-1	NA	many	TGCGCCAGCAGCTTGGTTCGGGCAGGCACTGAAGCTTTCTTT	CASSLVRAGTEAFF
TRBJ1-4	TRBV5-1	NA	many	TGCGCCAGCAGCTTGGAACAGGCTGTTAATGAAAAACTGTTTTTT	CASSLEQAVNEKLFF
TRBJ1-1	TRBV5-1	TRBD1	few	TGCGCCAGCAGCTTGGTCTTAATAAACAGGGGGCGCGGGAACACTGAAGCTTTCTTT	CASSLVLINRGRGNTEAFF
TRBJ2-7	TRBV24-1	TRBD2	few	TGTGCCACCAGTGATTTGACCCGGACTAGCGGGAGTGGGGAGCAGTACTTC	CATSDLTRTSGSGEQYF
TRBJ1-2	TRBV29-1	TRBD1	NA	TGCAGCGTTGGCTCCGGGACAGGGGCTTTAGGCTACACCTTC	CSVGSGTGALGYTF
TRBJ2-5	TRBV11-2	NA	few	TGTGCCAGCTGTGTCGGCCAAGAGACCCAGTACTTC	CASCVGQETQYF
TRBJ1-4	TRBV20-1	TRBD1	NA	TGCAGTGCGATACAGGGGGGTATTGAAAAACTGTTTTTT	CSAIQGGIEKLFF